This T cell receptor beta chain derives from a study of cytotoxic CD8 clonotypes in ibrutinib-treated CLL. Findings of the study overall: Rare overall, public clonotypes shrank or held steady under therapy.

Remarks on this clone: Antigen specificity is unknown.

The assay was immunoSEQ multiplex PCR, and TCRdb's table has in-frame clones only and misses some. The sample has approximately 340,000 clones, over 60% seen once. The CDR3 consists of 16 residues. V dropped 2 bases and J dropped 2; count of bases not matched to a gene: 7. CDR1 and CDR2 from the germline V gene are MNHEY and SVGAGI. The TCR was taken from a human donor with chronic lymphocytic leukemia. The V and J genes are TRBV6-5 and TRBJ2-7, with 9 nucleotides matching TRBD2. The specimen was PBMCs, collected after 36 months of ibrutinib treatment. This CDR3 reads CASSYAAGGGPYEQYF. The CDR3 nucleotides read TGTGCCAGCAGTTACGCCGCGGGAGGGGGACCCTACGAGCAGTACTTC.